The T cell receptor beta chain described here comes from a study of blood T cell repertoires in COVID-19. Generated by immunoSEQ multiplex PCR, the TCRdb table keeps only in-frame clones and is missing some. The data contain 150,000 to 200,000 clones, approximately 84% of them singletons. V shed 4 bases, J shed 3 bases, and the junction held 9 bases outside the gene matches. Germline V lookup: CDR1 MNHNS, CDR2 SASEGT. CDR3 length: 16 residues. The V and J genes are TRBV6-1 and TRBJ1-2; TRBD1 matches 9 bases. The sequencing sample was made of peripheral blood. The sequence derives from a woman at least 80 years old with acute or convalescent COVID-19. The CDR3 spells CASSARTGQGHYGYTF. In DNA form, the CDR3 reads TGTGCCAGCAGTGCTAGGACGGGACAGGGACACTATGGCTACACCTTC.